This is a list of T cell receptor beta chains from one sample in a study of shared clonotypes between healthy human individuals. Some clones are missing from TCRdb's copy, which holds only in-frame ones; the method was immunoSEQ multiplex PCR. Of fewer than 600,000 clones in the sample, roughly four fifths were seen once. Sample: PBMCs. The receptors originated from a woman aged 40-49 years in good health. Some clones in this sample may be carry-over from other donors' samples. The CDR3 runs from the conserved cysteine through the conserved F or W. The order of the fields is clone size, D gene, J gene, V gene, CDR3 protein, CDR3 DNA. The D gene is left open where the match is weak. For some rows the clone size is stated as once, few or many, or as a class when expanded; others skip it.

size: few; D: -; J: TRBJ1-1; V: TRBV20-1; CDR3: CSALEVPEAFF; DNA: TGCAGTGCGCTGGAGGTTCCTGAAGCTTTCTTT
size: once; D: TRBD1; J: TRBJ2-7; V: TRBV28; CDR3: CASSTPTGLEQYF; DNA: TGTGCCAGCAGTACACCGACAGGGCTCGAGCAGTACTTC
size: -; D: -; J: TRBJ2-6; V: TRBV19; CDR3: CATPAPSSGANVLTF; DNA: TGTGCCACCCCCGCCCCCTCCTCTGGGGCCAACGTCCTGACTTTC
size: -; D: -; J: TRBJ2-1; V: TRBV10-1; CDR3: CASSESGDSYNEQFF; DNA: TGCGCCAGCAGTGAATCGGGGGACTCCTACAATGAGCAGTTCTTC
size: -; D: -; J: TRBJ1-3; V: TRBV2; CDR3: CASSEDRVSGNTIYF; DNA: TGTGCCAGCAGTGAAGACCGGGTCTCTGGAAACACCATATATTTT
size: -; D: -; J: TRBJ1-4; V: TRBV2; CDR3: CATIKSTGNEKLFF; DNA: TGTGCCACCATAAAGAGTACAGGCAATGAAAAACTGTTTTTT
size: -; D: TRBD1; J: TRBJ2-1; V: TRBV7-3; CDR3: CASSTRGPDNEQFF; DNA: TGTGCCAGCAGCACCAGGGGGCCGGACAATGAGCAGTTCTTC
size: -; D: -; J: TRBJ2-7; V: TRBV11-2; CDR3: CASSLNFVYEQYF; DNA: TGTGCCAGCAGCTTAAATTTTGTCTACGAGCAGTACTTC
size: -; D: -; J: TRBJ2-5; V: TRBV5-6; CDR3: CASSFLGETQYF; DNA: TGTGCCAGCAGCTTCTTGGGAGAGACCCAGTACTTC
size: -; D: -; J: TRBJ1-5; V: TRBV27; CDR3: CASAYFRSNQPQHF; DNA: TGTGCCAGCGCCTATTTCCGTAGCAATCAGCCCCAGCATTTT
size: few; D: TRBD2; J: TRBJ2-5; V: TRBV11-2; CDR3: CASSLSGRARETQYF; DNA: TGTGCCAGCAGCTTAAGCGGGAGGGCGCGGGAGACCCAGTACTTC
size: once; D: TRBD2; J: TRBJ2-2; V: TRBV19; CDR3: CASSDSSGRAAGELFF; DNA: TGTGCCAGTAGCGATTCAAGCGGGAGGGCCGCCGGGGAGCTGTTTTTT
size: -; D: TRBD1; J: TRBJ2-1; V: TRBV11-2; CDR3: CASTSGTGWVEQFF; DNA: TGTGCCAGCACCTCCGGGACAGGGTGGGTTGAGCAGTTCTTC
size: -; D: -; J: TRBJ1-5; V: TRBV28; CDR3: CASNWEGLGNQPQHF; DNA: TGTGCCAGCAACTGGGAGGGTCTGGGCAATCAGCCCCAGCATTTT
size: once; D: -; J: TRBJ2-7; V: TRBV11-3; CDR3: CASSLGPGSEQYF; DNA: TGTGCCAGCAGCTTGGGGCCAGGTAGCGAGCAGTACTTC
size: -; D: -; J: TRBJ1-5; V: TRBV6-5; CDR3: CASSYGGGQPQHF; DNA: TGTGCCAGCAGTTACGGGGGAGGGCAGCCCCAGCATTTT
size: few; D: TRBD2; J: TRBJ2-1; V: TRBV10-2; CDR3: CASSESRLAEPYNEQFF; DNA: TGCGCCAGCAGTGAGTCGAGACTAGCGGAGCCCTACAATGAGCAGTTCTTC
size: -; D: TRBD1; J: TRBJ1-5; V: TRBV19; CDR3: CASSPTGGFGQPQHF; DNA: TGTGCCAGTAGTCCAACAGGGGGGTTTGGTCAGCCCCAGCATTTT
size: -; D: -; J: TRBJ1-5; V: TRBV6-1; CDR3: CASSEGPGGNQPQHF; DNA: TGTGCCAGCAGTGAGGGGCCGGGGGGCAATCAGCCCCAGCATTTT
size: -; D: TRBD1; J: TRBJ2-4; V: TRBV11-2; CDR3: CASSPVDRENIQYF; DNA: TGTGCCAGCAGCCCAGTGGACAGGGAGAACATTCAGTACTTC
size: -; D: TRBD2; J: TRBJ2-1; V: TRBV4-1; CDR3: CASSRTSGSYNEQFF; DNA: TGCGCCAGCAGCCGGACTAGCGGGAGTTATAATGAGCAGTTCTTC
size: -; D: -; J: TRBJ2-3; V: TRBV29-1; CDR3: CSVALPVTSTDTQYF; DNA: TGCAGCGTTGCCTTGCCGGTAACAAGCACAGATACGCAGTATTTT
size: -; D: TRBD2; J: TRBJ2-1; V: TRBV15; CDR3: CATTSGYNEQFF; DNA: TGTGCCACTACTAGCGGTTACAATGAGCAGTTCTTC
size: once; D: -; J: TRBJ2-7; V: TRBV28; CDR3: CATLFSYEQYF; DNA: TGTGCCACCCTCTTCTCCTACGAGCAGTACTTC
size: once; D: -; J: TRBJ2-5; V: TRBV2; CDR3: CASSWSKETQYF; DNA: TGTGCCAGCAGTTGGTCTAAAGAGACCCAGTACTTC
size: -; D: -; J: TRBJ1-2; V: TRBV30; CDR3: CAWTALTGIGGYTF; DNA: TGTGCCTGGACCGCGCTAACAGGGATAGGCGGCTACACCTTC
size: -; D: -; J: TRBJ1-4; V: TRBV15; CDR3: CATTEHRASGEKLFF; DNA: TGTGCCACCACCGAGCACCGGGCCTCGGGAGAAAAACTGTTTTTT
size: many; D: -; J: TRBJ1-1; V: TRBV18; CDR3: CASSPGGGVTEAFF; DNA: TGTGCCAGCTCACCTGGCGGGGGCGTCACTGAAGCTTTCTTT
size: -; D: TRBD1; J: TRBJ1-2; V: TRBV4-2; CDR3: CASSHTLTGGFGYTF; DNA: TGTGCCAGCAGCCATACTTTGACAGGGGGCTTTGGCTACACCTTC
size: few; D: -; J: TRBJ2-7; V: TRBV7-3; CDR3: CASSLSSGGEQYF; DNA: TGTGCCAGCAGCTTAAGTTCCGGGGGCGAGCAGTACTTC
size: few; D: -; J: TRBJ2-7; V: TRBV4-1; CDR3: CASSYGAGTSYEQYF; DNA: TGCGCCAGCAGCTATGGCGCAGGGACCTCCTACGAGCAGTACTTC
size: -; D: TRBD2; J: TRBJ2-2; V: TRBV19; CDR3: CASSGTSGRRGSGELFF; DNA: TGTGCCAGTAGTGGGACTAGCGGGAGAAGGGGCTCCGGGGAGCTGTTTTTT
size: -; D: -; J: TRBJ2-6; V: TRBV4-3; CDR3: CASSQVKSIAASGANVLTF; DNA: TGCGCCAGCAGCCAAGTTAAGTCTATAGCGGCCTCTGGGGCCAACGTCCTGACTTTC
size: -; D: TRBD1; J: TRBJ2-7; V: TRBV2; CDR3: CASTPGQGYGEQYF; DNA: TGTGCCAGCACCCCGGGACAGGGGTACGGAGAGCAGTACTTC
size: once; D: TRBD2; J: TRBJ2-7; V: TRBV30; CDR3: CAWSVRGGPSEQYF; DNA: TGTGCCTGGAGTGTACGGGGAGGGCCGAGCGAGCAGTACTTC
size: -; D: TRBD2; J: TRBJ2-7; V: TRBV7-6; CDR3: CASSLGTSGSNYEQYF; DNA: TGTGCCAGCAGCTTAGGGACTAGCGGGTCCAACTACGAGCAGTACTTC
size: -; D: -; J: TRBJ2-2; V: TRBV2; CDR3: CASIRVANTGELFF; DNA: TGTGCCAGCATCCGGGTCGCGAACACCGGGGAGCTGTTTTTT
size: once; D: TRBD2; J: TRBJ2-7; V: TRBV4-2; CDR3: CASSQGRRLASGPEQYF; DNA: TGTGCCAGCAGCCAAGGACGTCGGCTGGCTAGCGGCCCCGAGCAGTACTTC
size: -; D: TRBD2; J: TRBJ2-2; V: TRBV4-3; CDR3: CASSQLGASGQTGELFF; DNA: TGCGCCAGCAGCCAATTAGGGGCTAGCGGACAAACCGGGGAGCTGTTTTTT
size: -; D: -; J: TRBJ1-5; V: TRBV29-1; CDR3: CSVLYSPNQPQHF; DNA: TGCAGCGTTTTGTACAGCCCAAATCAGCCCCAGCATTTT
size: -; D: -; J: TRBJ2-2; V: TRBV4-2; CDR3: CASTVYRTALNTGELFF; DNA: TGTGCCAGCACCGTCTACAGGACAGCGTTAAACACCGGGGAGCTGTTTTTT
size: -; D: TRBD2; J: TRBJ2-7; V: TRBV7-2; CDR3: CASSRTSSYEQYF; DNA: TGTGCCAGCAGCCGGACTAGCAGCTACGAGCAGTACTTC
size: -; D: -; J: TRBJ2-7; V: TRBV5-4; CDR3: CASSLLESYEQYF; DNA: TGTGCCAGCAGCTTGTTAGAATCCTACGAGCAGTACTTC
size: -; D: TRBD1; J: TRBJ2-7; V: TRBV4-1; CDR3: CASSLSRQGNYEQYF; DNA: TGCGCCAGCAGCCTTTCGCGACAGGGCAACTACGAGCAGTACTTC
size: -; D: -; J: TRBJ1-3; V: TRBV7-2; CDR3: CASSPRAPGLSGNTIYF; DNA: TGTGCCAGCAGCCCAAGGGCCCCAGGGCTCTCTGGAAACACCATATATTTT
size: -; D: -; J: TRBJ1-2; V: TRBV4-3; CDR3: CASSQDLGGSTANYGYTF; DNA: TGCGCCAGCAGCCAAGATCTGGGAGGATCGACCGCTAACTATGGCTACACCTTC
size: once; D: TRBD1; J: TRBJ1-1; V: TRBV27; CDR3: CASSFDRVNTEAFF; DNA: TGTGCCAGCAGTTTTGACAGGGTGAACACTGAAGCTTTCTTT
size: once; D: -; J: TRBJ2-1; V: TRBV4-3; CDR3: CASSQGGQYYNEQFF; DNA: TGCGCCAGCAGCCAAGGCGGTCAGTACTACAATGAGCAGTTCTTC
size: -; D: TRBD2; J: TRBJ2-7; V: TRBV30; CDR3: CAWHKAGEGYEQYF; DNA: TGTGCCTGGCATAAAGCGGGAGAGGGCTACGAGCAGTACTTC
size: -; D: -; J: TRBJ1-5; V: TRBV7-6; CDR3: CASSSSPGNQPQHF; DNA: TGTGCCAGCAGCTCCAGCCCGGGCAATCAGCCCCAGCATTTT
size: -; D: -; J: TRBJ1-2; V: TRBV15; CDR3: CATSRGMTENYGYTF; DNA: TGTGCCACCAGCAGAGGGATGACAGAGAACTATGGCTACACCTTC
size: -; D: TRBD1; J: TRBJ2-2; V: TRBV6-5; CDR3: CASSRGQGSGELFF; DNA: TGTGCCAGCAGTCGGGGACAGGGGTCCGGGGAGCTGTTTTTT
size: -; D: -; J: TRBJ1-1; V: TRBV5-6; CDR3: CASSFDRDTEAFF; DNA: TGTGCCAGCAGCTTTGACAGAGATACTGAAGCTTTCTTT
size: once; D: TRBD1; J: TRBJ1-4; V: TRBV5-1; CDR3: CASSLFQGALTNEKLFF; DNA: TGCGCCAGCAGCTTATTTCAGGGGGCGTTAACTAATGAAAAACTGTTTTTT
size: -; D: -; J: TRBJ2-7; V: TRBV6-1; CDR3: CASTSGWVPYEQYF; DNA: TGTGCCAGCACCTCAGGATGGGTCCCCTACGAGCAGTACTTC
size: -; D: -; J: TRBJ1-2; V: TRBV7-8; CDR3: CASSSRWGARGYTF; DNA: TGTGCCAGCAGCTCCCGCTGGGGGGCGCGGGGCTACACCTTC
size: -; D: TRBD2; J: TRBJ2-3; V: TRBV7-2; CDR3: CASSRGLAADTQYF; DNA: TGTGCCAGCAGCCGAGGACTAGCGGCAGATACGCAGTATTTT
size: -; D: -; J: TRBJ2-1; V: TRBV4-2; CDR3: CASSLSGNTRFF; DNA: TGTGCCAGCAGCCTTTCCGGCAATACACGGTTCTTC